The T cell receptor beta chain under discussion was sequenced for a study of T cell responses to AZD1222 COVID-19 vaccine. For the study at large: Second-dose recipients at about 4 or about 12 weeks were treated as one pooled group. General study points: At baseline, just six or seven AZD1222 recipients tested seropositive. Spike-specific TCR breadth and depth grew following two AZD1222 doses. In the spike-specific TCR repertoire, nearly half reportedly target unmutated variant regions.

About this clone itself: Its target is unknown.

Germline V CDR1 and CDR2: MNHEY, SVGAGI. The CDR3 spans 15 residues. Sequencing used immunoSEQ multiplex PCR; TCRdb keeps in-frame clones, though not all of them. The data contain roughly 200,000 clones, almost 95% of them seen just once; the ten biggest clones take up 1% to 1.5%. The material was peripheral blood, obtained on day 0 of AZD1222 vaccination. The TCR sequence derives from an adult in good health. The chain employs TRBV6-5 and TRBJ2-7; D gene uncertain. This chain's CDR3 is CASLPGPGIIYEQYF. The CDR3, as DNA: TGTGCGTCCCTACCGGGCCCCGGTATAATTTACGAGCAGTACTTC.